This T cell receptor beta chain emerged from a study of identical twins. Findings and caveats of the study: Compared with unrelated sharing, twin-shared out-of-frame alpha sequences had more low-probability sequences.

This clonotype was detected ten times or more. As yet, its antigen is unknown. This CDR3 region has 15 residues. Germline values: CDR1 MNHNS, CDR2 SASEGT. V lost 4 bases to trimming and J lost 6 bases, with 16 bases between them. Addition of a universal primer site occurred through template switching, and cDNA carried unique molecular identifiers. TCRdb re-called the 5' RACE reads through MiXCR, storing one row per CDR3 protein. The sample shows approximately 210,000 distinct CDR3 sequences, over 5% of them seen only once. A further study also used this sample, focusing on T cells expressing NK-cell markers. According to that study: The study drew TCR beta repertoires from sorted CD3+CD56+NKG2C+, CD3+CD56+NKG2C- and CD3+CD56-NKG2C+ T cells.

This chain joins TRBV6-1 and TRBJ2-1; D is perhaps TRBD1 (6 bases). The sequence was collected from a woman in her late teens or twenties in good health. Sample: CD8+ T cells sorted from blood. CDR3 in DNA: TGTGCCAGCAGTGTACAGGGCCATCACCTCAATGAGCAGTTCTTC. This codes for CASSVQGHHLNEQFF.